The rows below give T cell receptor beta chains drawn from one sample of a study of CD8 T cells in Susac syndrome. TCRdb ran MiXCR on the immunoSEQ multiplex PCR reads and lists one entry per CDR3 protein. The repertoire holds more than 100,000 distinct CDR3 sequences, with nearly 96% as singletons. Sequences were obtained from CD4+ T cells from PBMCs. These receptors were obtained from a human donor with Susac syndrome. The CDR3 runs from the conserved cysteine through the conserved F or W. The D gene is left open where the match is weak. The size of a clone is reported for some rows only, either as once, few or many, or as a class for expanded clones.

J | D | V | size | CDR3 | DNA
TRBJ2-1 | . | TRBV28 | . | CASVRAGRSSYNEQFF | TGTGCCAGCGTTCGGGCGGGACGGTCCTCCTACAATGAGCAGTTCTTC
TRBJ2-6 | . | TRBV7-2 | . | CASSPWTVLGRANVLTF | TGTGCCAGCAGCCCATGGACAGTCCTCGGTAGAGCCAACGTCCTGACTTTC
TRBJ1-2 | . | TRBV5-1 | once | CASTSGRDYTF | TGCGCCAGCACATCAGGAAGAGACTACACCTTC
TRBJ1-3 | . | TRBV20-1 | . | CSASRQLGEGNTIYF | TGCAGTGCTAGTCGCCAACTTGGAGAGGGAAACACCATATATTTT
TRBJ2-1 | . | TRBV20-1 | . | CSAAGAVSSYNEQFF | TGCAGTGCTGCCGGAGCGGTGAGCTCCTACAATGAGCAGTTCTTC
TRBJ2-1 | TRBD2 | TRBV2 | . | CASSEASGGSYNEQFF | TGTGCCAGCAGTGAAGCGAGCGGGGGCTCCTACAATGAGCAGTTCTTC
TRBJ2-3 | TRBD1 | TRBV4-3 | once | CASSQDWDRGMETQYF | TGCGCCAGCAGCCAAGATTGGGACAGGGGAATGGAAACGCAGTATTTT
TRBJ2-3 | TRBD1 | TRBV20-1 | . | CSALRDSHPYTDTQYF | TGCAGTGCCCTTCGGGACAGCCACCCCTACACAGATACGCAGTATTTT
TRBJ2-1 | TRBD2 | TRBV28 | . | CASSLSLAGSLSPIIF | TGTGCCAGCAGTTTATCCCTAGCGGGGAGCCTTTCCCCGATTATCTTC
TRBJ2-1 | TRBD2 | TRBV7-2 | few | CASSLGLAGGNEQFF | TGTGCCAGCAGCTTGGGACTAGCGGGAGGGAATGAGCAGTTCTTC
TRBJ1-3 | TRBD1 | TRBV20-1 | . | CSARPRDSSGNTIYF | TGCAGTGCTAGACCCAGGGACAGCTCTGGAAACACCATATATTTT
TRBJ2-1 | . | TRBV18 | once | CASSPGEAYNEQFF | TGTGCCAGCTCACCAGGGGAGGCCTACAATGAGCAGTTCTTC
TRBJ2-1 | . | TRBV7-9 | . | CASSHRAGGQFF | TGTGCCAGCAGCCATCGGGCGGGTGGGCAGTTCTTC
TRBJ1-1 | TRBD1 | TRBV27 | . | CASSHRDRVFTEAFF | TGTGCCAGCTCCCACCGGGACAGGGTGTTCACTGAAGCTTTCTTT
TRBJ1-5 | . | TRBV12-3/TRBV12-4 | . | CASGISGNQPQHF | TGTGCCAGCGGCATATCGGGCAATCAGCCCCAGCATTTT
TRBJ1-1 | . | TRBV29-1 | once | CSETGGTNTEAFF | TGCAGCGAGACGGGGGGGACGAACACTGAAGCTTTCTTT
TRBJ2-1 | . | TRBV29-1 | . | CSVERNPYNEQFF | TGCAGCGTTGAGCGTAATCCCTACAATGAGCAGTTCTTC
TRBJ2-2 | . | TRBV3-1 | . | CASSQEGPSVGELFF | TGTGCCAGCAGCCAGGAGGGGCCCTCGGTCGGGGAGCTGTTTTTT
TRBJ1-1 | TRBD1 | TRBV29-1 | . | CSVSTGDVTEAFF | TGCAGCGTTTCGACAGGGGATGTCACTGAAGCTTTCTTT
TRBJ2-1 | TRBD2 | TRBV20-1 | . | CSAYGGGPNEQFF | TGCAGTGCTTATGGGGGAGGGCCCAATGAGCAGTTCTTC
TRBJ1-1 | . | TRBV10-3 | once | CAISSTGTKAFF | TGTGCCATCAGTAGCACCGGGACAAAAGCTTTCTTT
TRBJ2-7 | . | TRBV19 | . | CASSRGALPYEQYF | TGTGCCAGTAGTAGGGGGGCATTACCCTACGAGCAGTACTTC
TRBJ2-5 | . | TRBV5-6 | . | CASSLRAGGETQYF | TGTGCCAGCAGCTTGCGGGCAGGCGGGGAGACCCAGTACTTC
TRBJ2-1 | TRBD2 | TRBV6-6 | . | CASSAGTSGSGEQFF | TGTGCCAGCAGCGCCGGGACTAGCGGGAGTGGTGAGCAGTTCTTC
TRBJ2-7 | . | TRBV28 | few | CASSLVGSSYEQYF | TGTGCCAGCAGTTTGGTCGGGAGCTCCTACGAGCAGTACTTC
TRBJ1-2 | TRBD1 | TRBV12-3/TRBV12-4 | . | CASRPGQGVQGYTF | TGTGCCAGCAGACCAGGACAGGGAGTTCAGGGCTACACCTTC
TRBJ1-1 | . | TRBV19 | . | CASSIGMNTEAFF | TGTGCCAGTAGTATAGGAATGAACACTGAAGCTTTCTTT
TRBJ2-2 | TRBD2 | TRBV5-1 | . | CASSLKALAGLAGGYGELFF | TGCGCCAGCAGCTTGAAGGCCCTCGCGGGACTAGCGGGAGGGTACGGGGAGCTGTTTTTT
TRBJ1-1 | . | TRBV29-1 | . | CSVEERGGAFF | TGCAGCGTTGAAGAACGTGGTGGGGCTTTCTTT
TRBJ2-1 | . | TRBV12-3/TRBV12-4 | . | CASSFRTLSSYNEQFF | TGTGCCAGCAGTTTCCGGACGTTGAGCTCCTACAATGAGCAGTTCTTC
TRBJ1-5 | TRBD1 | TRBV12-3/TRBV12-4 | . | CASSARTGNQPQHF | TGTGCCAGCAGTGCAAGGACAGGTAATCAGCCCCAGCATTTT
TRBJ1-1 | TRBD1 | TRBV30 | few | CAWSPLGRGGDEAFF | TGTGCCTGGAGTCCCCTAGGGAGAGGGGGCGATGAAGCTTTCTTT
TRBJ1-5 | . | TRBV28 | few | CASSADSNQPQHF | TGTGCCAGCAGTGCGGATAGCAATCAGCCCCAGCATTTT
TRBJ2-1 | . | TRBV4-3 | . | CASSTSRDVEFF | TGCGCCAGCAGCACTAGCCGGGACGTTGAGTTCTTC
TRBJ2-1 | TRBD2 | TRBV20-1 | . | CSVGGVENEQFF | TGCAGTGTCGGGGGGGTAGAAAATGAGCAGTTCTTC
TRBJ1-5 | . | TRBV19 | . | CASSSRRDSNQPQHF | TGTGCCAGTAGTTCCCGGAGGGATAGCAATCAGCCCCAGCATTTT
TRBJ2-7 | TRBD2 | TRBV7-6 | . | CASSSGLAGGTYEQYF | TGTGCCAGCAGCTCCGGACTAGCGGGAGGTACCTACGAGCAGTACTTC
TRBJ1-2 | . | TRBV20-1 | . | CSAREARRSGYTF | TGCAGTGCTAGAGAGGCACGTCGGAGTGGCTACACCTTC
TRBJ2-1 | TRBD1 | TRBV28 | . | CASSSQTGFSAYNEQFF | TGTGCCAGCAGCTCCCAGACAGGGTTCTCTGCCTACAATGAGCAGTTCTTC
TRBJ1-5 | . | TRBV4-3 | . | CASSQERGGQPQHF | TGCGCCAGCAGCCAAGAAAGGGGAGGTCAGCCCCAGCATTTT
TRBJ2-3 | . | TRBV5-6 | . | CASSLSLAASTDTQYF | TGTGCCAGCAGCTTGAGTTTGGCGGCTAGCACAGATACGCAGTATTTT
TRBJ2-7 | TRBD1 | TRBV5-1 | . | CASSFGQGVYEQYF | TGCGCCAGCAGCTTCGGACAGGGGGTCTACGAGCAGTACTTC
TRBJ1-1 | . | TRBV10-3 | . | CAIGEATEAFF | TGTGCCATCGGGGAGGCCACTGAAGCTTTCTTT
TRBJ1-1 | . | TRBV7-9 | . | CASSPQVEAFF | TGTGCCAGCAGCCCACAGGTTGAAGCTTTCTTT
TRBJ2-5 | TRBD2 | TRBV10-2 | . | CASSDFGSGSTETQYF | TGCGCCAGCAGTGATTTCGGAAGCGGGAGTACGGAGACCCAGTACTTC
TRBJ1-5 | TRBD1 | TRBV20-1 | once | CSAAGGSNQPQHF | TGCAGTGCAGCAGGGGGAAGTAATCAGCCCCAGCATTTT
TRBJ2-1 | TRBD2 | TRBV6-2/TRBV6-3 | . | CASSPSGRVPNEQFF | TGTGCCAGCTCACCCAGCGGGAGAGTCCCGAATGAGCAGTTCTTC
TRBJ1-2 | TRBD1 | TRBV12-3/TRBV12-4 | . | CASSNQGAGGYTF | TGTGCCAGCAGCAACCAGGGGGCCGGTGGCTACACCTTC